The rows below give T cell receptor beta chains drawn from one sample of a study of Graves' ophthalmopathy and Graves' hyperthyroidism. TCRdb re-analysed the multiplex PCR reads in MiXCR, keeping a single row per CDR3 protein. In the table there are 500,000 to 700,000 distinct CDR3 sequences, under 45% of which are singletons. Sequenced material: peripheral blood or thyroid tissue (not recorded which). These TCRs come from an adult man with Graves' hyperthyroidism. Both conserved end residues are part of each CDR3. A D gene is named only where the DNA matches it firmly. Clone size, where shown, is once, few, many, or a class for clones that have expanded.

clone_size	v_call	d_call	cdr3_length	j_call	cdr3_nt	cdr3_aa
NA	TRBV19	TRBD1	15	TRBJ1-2	TGTGCCAGTAGTAGACCGGGACAGGGTAACTATGGCTACACCTTC	CASSRPGQGNYGYTF
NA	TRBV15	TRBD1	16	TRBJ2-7	TGTGCCACCAGCAGAGTGCTTGGACAGGGTTCCTACGAGCAGTACTTC	CATSRVLGQGSYEQYF
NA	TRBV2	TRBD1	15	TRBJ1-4	TGTGCCAGCAGTGAAGCTGCAGGGGGCTTTGAAAAACTGTTTTTT	CASSEAAGGFEKLFF
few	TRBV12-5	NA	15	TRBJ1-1	TGTGCTAGTGGTTTGGCGACAGGAGGGGCGACTGAAGCTTTCTTT	CASGLATGGATEAFF
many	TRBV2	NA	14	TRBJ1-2	TGTGCCAGCAACCTGGGAGAGACCTTCTATGGCTACACCTTC	CASNLGETFYGYTF
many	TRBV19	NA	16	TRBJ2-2	TGTGCCAGTAGTATGTGGTCACAGACCAACACCGGGGAGCTGTTTTTT	CASSMWSQTNTGELFF
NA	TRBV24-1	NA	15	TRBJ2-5	TGTGCCACCAGTGAACTGGGACGCTATGAAGAGACCCAGTACTTC	CATSELGRYEETQYF
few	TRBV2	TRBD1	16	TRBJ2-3	TGTGCCAGCAGTGAAGCGGGACAGGGGCGGGGAGATACGCAGTATTTT	CASSEAGQGRGDTQYF
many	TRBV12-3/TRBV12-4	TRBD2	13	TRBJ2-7	TGTGCCAGCACCTTAAGCGGGGGGTACGAGCAGTACTTC	CASTLSGGYEQYF
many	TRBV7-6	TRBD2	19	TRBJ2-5	TGTGCCAGCAGCTTAGTGGTCGGACTAGCGGGAGTCCCGGAAGAGACCCAGTACTTC	CASSLVVGLAGVPEETQYF
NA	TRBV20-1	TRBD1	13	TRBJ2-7	TGCAGTGCTAGACCGGGACAGGGCTACGAGCAGTACTTC	CSARPGQGYEQYF
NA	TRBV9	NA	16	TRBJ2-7	TGTGCCAGCAGCGTAGGGGGCGGCGGACTCTCCTACGAGCAGTGCTTC	CASSVGGGGLSYEQCF
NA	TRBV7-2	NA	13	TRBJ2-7	TGTGCCAGCGAGACTGGAGGATCCTACGAGCAGTACTTC	CASETGGSYEQYF
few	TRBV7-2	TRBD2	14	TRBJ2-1	TGTGCCAGCAGCTCGGGACTAGCCGGGGTTGAGCAGTTCTTC	CASSSGLAGVEQFF
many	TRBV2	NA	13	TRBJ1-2	TGTGCCAGCAGCGATCGGGGACAAGCGATATACACCTTC	CASSDRGQAIYTF
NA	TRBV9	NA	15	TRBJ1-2	TGTGCCAGCAGCGCTGGGGGGGGGCAACGCTATGGCTACACCTTC	CASSAGGGQRYGYTF
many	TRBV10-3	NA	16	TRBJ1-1	TGTGCCATCAGGGCTCACGGTTCAGACCGGACCACTGAAGCTTTCTTT	CAIRAHGSDRTTEAFF
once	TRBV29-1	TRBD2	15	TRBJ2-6	TGCAGCGTTCCCGGGACTAGCGGGAGGCCTAACGTCCTGACTTTC	CSVPGTSGRPNVLTF
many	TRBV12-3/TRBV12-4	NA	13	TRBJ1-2	TGTGCCAGCAGTTTAGCGGGAACCTATGGCTACACCTTC	CASSLAGTYGYTF
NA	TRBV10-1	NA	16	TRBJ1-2	TGCGCCACCCCGGACGGATGCCCCCACGTACAGTATGGCTACACCTTC	CATPDGCPHVQYGYTF
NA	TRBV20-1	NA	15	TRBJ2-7	TGCAGTGCTGACGGCGGCGGGAGAGTCAGGGGCGAGCAGTACTTC	CSADGGGRVRGEQYF
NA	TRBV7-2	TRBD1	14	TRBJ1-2	TGTGCCAGCATCCAGACCGGGACAGGGGCTGGCTACACCTTC	CASIQTGTGAGYTF
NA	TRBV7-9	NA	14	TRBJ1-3	TGTGCCAGCAGCTTAGAAGGCTACGGAAACACCATATATTTT	CASSLEGYGNTIYF
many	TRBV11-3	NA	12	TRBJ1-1	TGTGCCAGCAGCCCGTCGCGGACTGAAGCTTTCTTT	CASSPSRTEAFF
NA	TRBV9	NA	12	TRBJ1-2	TGTGCCAGCAGCGGGCCAGGGAATGGCTACACCTTC	CASSGPGNGYTF
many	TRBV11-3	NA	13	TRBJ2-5	TGTGCCAGCAGCTTCGGTATGGGAGAGACCCAGTACTTC	CASSFGMGETQYF
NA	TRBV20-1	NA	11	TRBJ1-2	TGCAGTGTGACAGATTCTTATGGCTACACCTTC	CSVTDSYGYTF
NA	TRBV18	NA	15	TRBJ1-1	TGTGCCAGCTCACCACATCCAGGGGCGAACACTGAAGCTTTCTTT	CASSPHPGANTEAFF
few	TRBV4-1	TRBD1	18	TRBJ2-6	TGCGCCAGCAGCCTAGGACAGGGGATCCCCTCTGGGGCCAACGTCCTGACTTTC	CASSLGQGIPSGANVLTF
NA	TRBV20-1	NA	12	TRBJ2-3	TGCAGTGCTAGAGATAACGCAGATACGCAGTATTTT	CSARDNADTQYF